Below are 3 T cell receptor beta chains sequenced from a single sample in a study of regulatory T cells in long-lasting Graves disease. Indicated time point: newly diagnosed GD, antithyroid drugs for less than 3 months. PBMC RNA was the source of the TCR library. Construction of the TCR beta libraries employed iRepertoire HTBI primers in conjunction with Arm-PCR of CDR3 regions. TCRdb itself ran the multiplex PCR reads through MiXCR, one entry per CDR3 protein. This sample has around 470,000 distinct CDR3 sequences; about 14% occur once, and the top ten carry approximately 15%. This sample also appeared in a second study, on T cells in Graves' hyperthyroidism and ophthalmopathy.

The specimen comprised peripheral blood mononuclear cells (PBMCs), sampled at new diagnosis, from a patient treated with antithyroid drugs. The receptors were gathered from a woman aged 45-60 years with Graves disease.

The chain employs TRBV20-1 and TRBJ1-3; D is unresolved. Germline lookup yields CDR1 DFQATT and CDR2 SNEGSKA (reference sequence). The ends were cut back, 6 bases at V and 0 bases at J, with 12 bases in the middle. CDR3 length: 14 residues. The CDR3 nucleotides are TGCAGTGCCCCAGAGGGATTCTCTGGAAACACCATATATTTT. Amino acids: CSAPEGFSGNTIYF.

This clonotype has a handful of counts. The chain carries TRBV24-1 and TRBJ2-3; D is undetermined. The CDR3 has 11 residues. The V end lost 4 bases, the J end lost 2 bases, and 0 bases lay between the germline ends. Looked up from germline, CDR1 is KGHDR and CDR2 is SFDVKD. The CDR3 loop reads CATSDTDTQYF. The CDR3 region has the DNA TGTGCCACCAGTGACACAGATACGCAGTATTTT.

This clonotype was detected many times. The chain uses TRBV7-3 and TRBJ2-1; 8 bases are a match to TRBD1. V lost 5 bases to trimming and J lost 6 bases; unmatched junction nucleotides: 9. The CDR3 runs to 15 residues. Per the germline V gene, CDR1 is SGHTA and CDR2 is FQGTGA. The CDR3 sequence is CASSPVADRGNEQFF. The CDR3, as DNA: TGTGCCAGCAGCCCCGTGGCAGACAGGGGCAATGAGCAGTTCTTC.